Each of the 18 T cell receptor beta chains below was sequenced from the same sample in a study of blood T cell repertoires in COVID-19. Profiling relied on immunoSEQ multiplex PCR, and the TCRdb table lists in-frame clones only, not all of them. There are 60,000 to 90,000 clones in the sample; less than 90% occur only once, and roughly 3.5% lies in the top ten. Sequencing input: peripheral blood. All receptors come from a man aged 50 to 60 with acute or convalescent COVID-19.

The rearrangement links TRBV21-1 to TRBJ1-1. TRBV21-1 is labeled a pseudogene. The CDR3 length is 13 residues. CDR3 bases: TGTGCCAGCAGCGGACTTTTGAACACTGAAGCTTTCTTT. It is translated as CASSGLLNTEAFF.

The chain uses TRBV3-1 (or the pseudogene TRBV3-2) and TRBJ2-7, with 8 bases fitting TRBD2. With V trimmed by 1 base and J by 2 bases, 7 bases remained unmatched. Germline-derived CDR1 and CDR2 are LGHDT and YNNKEL (reference sequence). This CDR3 contains 16 residues. The CDR3 spells CASSQGGSGITYEQYF. The CDR3 DNA is TGTGCCAGCAGCCAAGGTGGTAGCGGGATAACCTACGAGCAGTACTTC.

This clone was counted a few times. This rearrangement joins TRBV19 to TRBJ2-6, with D hard to call. In germline, CDR1 is LNHDA, CDR2 SQIVND (reference sequence). The CDR3 runs 15 residues. Trimming left V 1 base short and J 2 bases short, with 6 bases between. CDR3: CASSIVPTGANVLTF. DNA of the CDR3: TGTGCCAGTAGTATAGTCCCAACTGGGGCCAACGTCCTGACTTTC. The whole variable domain, remainder taken from reference TRBV19 and TRBJ2-6, is DGGITQSPKYLFRKEGQNVTLSCEQNLNHDAMYWYRQDPGQGLRLIYYSQIVNDFQKGDIAEGYSVSREKKESFPLTVTSAQKNPTAFYLCASSIVPTGANVLTFGAGSRLTVL.

The chain recombines TRBV29-1 with TRBJ1-1, with TRBD1 identical over 8 bases. V shed 7 bases and J 1 base; nucleotides not matched to a gene: 8. The CDR3 contains 14 residues. Germline V CDR1 and CDR2: SQVTM, ANQGSEA. The CDR3 bases are TGCAGCGCTGATCGGACAGGGAGGAACACTGAAGCTTTCTTT. Protein product: CSADRTGRNTEAFF.

The chain uses TRBV6-2 or TRBV6-3 and TRBJ2-1, with 9 nucleotides matching TRBD2. Germline values: CDR1 MNHEY, CDR2 SVGEGT. Trimming at V came to 2 bases and at J to 3 bases, leaving 5 bases not matched to a gene. This CDR3 spans 16 amino acids. The CDR3 DNA is TGTGCCAGCAGTTACCGGGGTAGCGGGAGCTACAATGAGCAGTTCTTC. This sequence encodes CASSYRGSGSYNEQFF.

The chain is built from TRBV6-1 and TRBJ2-3, with 7 bases matching TRBD2. Germline V gene sequence: CDR1 MNHNS, CDR2 SASEGT. J gave up 0 bases and V 2 bases, and 2 bases lay outside the gene matches. The CDR3 length is 15 residues. Here the CDR3 reads CASSERAGSTDTQYF. The CDR3 coding sequence is TGTGCCAGCAGTGAACGAGCGGGAAGCACAGATACGCAGTATTTT.

The chain employs TRBV30 and TRBJ1-6; perhaps TRBD1 as D (6 bases). V was shortened by 1 base and J by 6 bases, with 10 bases between the two germline ends. Germline-derived CDR1 and CDR2 are GTSNPN and SVGIG (reference sequence). The CDR3 has 14 residues. For the CDR3, the DNA is TGTGCCTGGAGTGCCGGACAGTTTAATTCACCCCTCCACTTT. Translating it yields CAWSAGQFNSPLHF.

V and J are TRBV11-3 and TRBJ2-5, with D uncertain. The germline gives CDR1 SGHNT, CDR2 YENEEA. Trimming cost V 3 bases and J 1 base, with 12 bases left between them. The CDR3 has 15 residues. CDR3 sequence reads: CASSFGQVLQETQYF. DNA of the CDR3: TGTGCCAGCAGCTTCGGCCAGGTCCTCCAAGAGACCCAGTACTTC.

The chain combines TRBV5-1 with TRBJ2-7; the D gene is possibly TRBD2 (7 bases). The CDR3 consists of 15 residues. Trimming removed 3 bases at V and 5 bases at J, with 18 bases between. Germline loops: CDR1 SGHRS, CDR2 YFSETQ. In DNA, the CDR3 is TGCGCCAGCAGCTCTAAGAGGGGGGGCCTTCACGAGCAGTACTTC. Encoded protein: CASSSKRGGLHEQYF.

The V gene is TRBV10-1, the J gene TRBJ1-2, with D maybe TRBD1 (5 bases). Germline V gives CDR1 WNHNN, CDR2 SYGVQD (reference sequence). V lost 7 bases and J 8 bases, leaving 14 bases between the germline ends. The CDR3 consists of 12 residues. The CDR3 here is CASTTSGSGYTF. The DNA of the CDR3 is TGCGCCAGCACGACGTCAGGGTCGGGCTACACCTTC.

This chain connects TRBV29-1 to TRBJ2-7; D is possibly TRBD2 (6 bases). V was clipped by 7 bases and J by 3 bases, with 19 bases between them. This CDR3 comprises 14 residues. Looked up from germline, CDR1 is SQVTM and CDR2 is ANQGSEA. Here the CDR3 reads CSGREGSGVYEQYF. The DNA of the CDR3 is TGCAGCGGACGTGAGGGTAGCGGTGTCTACGAGCAGTACTTC.

This clone was picked up one time. This chain links TRBV7-8 with TRBJ2-7; D is undetermined. The V gene's germline CDR1 is SGHVS and CDR2 FQNEAQ. V was clipped by 5 bases and J by 4 bases, with 12 bases between them. The CDR3 loop spans 13 amino acids. The CDR3 nucleotides read TGTGCCAGCAGCCTAGAGCAAGTATACGAGCAGTACTTC. Amino acids: CASSLEQVYEQYF.

The V and J genes are TRBV19 and TRBJ1-5; D may be TRBD1 (5 bases). The CDR3 length is 14 residues. The ends were cut back, 3 bases at V and 6 bases at J, with 12 bases in the middle. Germline CDR1 and CDR2: LNHDA and SQIVND (reference sequence). DNA for the CDR3: TGTGCCAGTAGTATTTCAGGGTTGGGTCAGCCCCAGCATTTT. It codes for CASSISGLGQPQHF.

This clone has just a few counts. J is TRBJ2-7 and V is TRBV18; tentative D call: TRBD2 (6 bases). V lost 2 bases, J lost 0 bases, and 17 bases lay in between. The CDR3 has 17 amino acids. Germline lookup yields CDR1 KGHSH and CDR2 LQKENI. The CDR3 region has the DNA TGTGCCAGCTCACCAAATCGTCCGGGACTGGACTCCTACGAGCAGTACTTC. Amino acid sequence: CASSPNRPGLDSYEQYF. The full variable domain, in which reference TRBV18 and TRBJ2-7 provide the parts outside the CDR3, is NAGVMQNPRHLVRRRGQEARLRCSPMKGHSHVYWYRQLPEEGLKFMVYLQKENIIDESGMPKERFSAEFPKEGPSILRIQQVVRGDSAAYFCASSPNRPGLDSYEQYFGPGTRLTVT.

The chain has TRBV6-5 and TRBJ2-3; 9 nucleotides align to TRBD2. Unmatched junction bases numbered 6, after V lost 4 bases and J lost 4 bases. The germline V gene encodes CDR1 MNHEY and CDR2 SVGAGI. The CDR3 spans 15 residues. CDR3 DNA: TGTGCCAGCAGTTTGCGGCGGGGGGGATCAGATACGCAGTATTTT. Encoded protein: CASSLRRGGSDTQYF.

The rearrangement uses TRBV7-9 and TRBJ1-5, with D tentatively TRBD1 (5 bases). Trimming stripped 2 bases from V and 2 bases from J, with 10 bases between. Germline values: CDR1 SEHNR, CDR2 FQNEAQ (reference sequence). This CDR3 is built from 15 residues. The DNA for the CDR3 is TGTGCCAGCAGCTTATCAGGGCTGGGCAATCAGCCCCAGCATTTT. Protein sequence: CASSLSGLGNQPQHF.

The rearrangement joins TRBV6-1 to TRBJ2-3; D not resolved. CDR3 length: 14 residues. The germline gives CDR1 MNHNS, CDR2 SASEGT. V lost 0 bases and J 6 bases, leaving 10 bases between the germline ends. The CDR3 DNA follows: TGTGCCAGCAGTGAAGCAACCGCCGGTGATACGCAGTATTTT. Translating gives CASSEATAGDTQYF.

The V and J genes are TRBV6-6 and TRBJ1-5, with D possibly matching TRBD1 (5 bases). Looked up from germline, CDR1 is MNHNY and CDR2 is SVGAGI (reference sequence). CDR3 length equals 15 residues. The V end was cut by 6 bases, the J end by 3 bases, with 15 bases between. CDR3 region: CASSSQQGSNQPQHF. The CDR3 nucleotides are TGTGCCAGCAGCTCCCAGCAGGGTTCCAATCAGCCCCAGCATTTT.